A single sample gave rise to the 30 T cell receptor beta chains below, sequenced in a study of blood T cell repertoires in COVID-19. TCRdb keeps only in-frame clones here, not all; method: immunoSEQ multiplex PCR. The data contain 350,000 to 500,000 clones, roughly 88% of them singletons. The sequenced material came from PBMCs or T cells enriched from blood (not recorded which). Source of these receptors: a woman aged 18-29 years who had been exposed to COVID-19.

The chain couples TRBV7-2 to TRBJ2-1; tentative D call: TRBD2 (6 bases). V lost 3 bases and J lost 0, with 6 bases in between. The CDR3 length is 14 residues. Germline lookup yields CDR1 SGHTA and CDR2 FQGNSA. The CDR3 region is CASSLGGSYNEQFF. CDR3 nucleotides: TGTGCCAGCAGCTTGGGGGGCTCCTACAATGAGCAGTTCTTC.

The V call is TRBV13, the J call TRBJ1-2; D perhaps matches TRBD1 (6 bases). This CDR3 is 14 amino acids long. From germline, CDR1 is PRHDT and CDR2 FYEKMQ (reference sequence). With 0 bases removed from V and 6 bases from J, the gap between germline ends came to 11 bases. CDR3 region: CASSLGGGVDGYTF. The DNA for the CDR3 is TGTGCCAGCAGCTTAGGAGGGGGAGTTGATGGCTACACCTTC.

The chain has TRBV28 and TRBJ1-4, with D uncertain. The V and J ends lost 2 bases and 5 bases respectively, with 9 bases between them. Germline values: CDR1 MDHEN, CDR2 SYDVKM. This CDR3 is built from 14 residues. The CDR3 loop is CASSLMHLNEKLFF. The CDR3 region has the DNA TGTGCCAGCAGTTTAATGCATCTAAATGAAAAACTGTTTTTT.

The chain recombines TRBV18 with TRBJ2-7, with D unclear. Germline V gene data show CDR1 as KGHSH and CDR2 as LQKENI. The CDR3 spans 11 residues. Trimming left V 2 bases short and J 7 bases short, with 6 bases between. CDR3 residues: CASSPRLEQYF. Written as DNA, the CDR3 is TGTGCCAGCTCACCAAGACTGGAGCAGTACTTC.

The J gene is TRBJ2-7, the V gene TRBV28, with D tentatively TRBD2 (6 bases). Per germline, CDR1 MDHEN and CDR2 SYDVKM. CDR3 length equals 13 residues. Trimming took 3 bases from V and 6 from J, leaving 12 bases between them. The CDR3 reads CASSLSRDSEQYF. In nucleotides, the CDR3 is TGTGCCAGCAGTTTGTCCAGGGACTCCGAGCAGTACTTC.

The CDR3 sequence: CASSPTDSRSNQPQHF. In DNA, the CDR3 is TGTGCCAGCAGCCCCACGGACAGCCGTAGCAATCAGCCCCAGCATTTT. V usage is TRBV14 and J usage is TRBJ1-5, with a possible D match to TRBD1 (6 bases). The CDR3 is made up of 16 amino acids. Trimming removed 4 bases at V and 0 bases at J, with 13 bases between. CDR1 SGHDN and CDR2 FVKESK come from the germline V gene.

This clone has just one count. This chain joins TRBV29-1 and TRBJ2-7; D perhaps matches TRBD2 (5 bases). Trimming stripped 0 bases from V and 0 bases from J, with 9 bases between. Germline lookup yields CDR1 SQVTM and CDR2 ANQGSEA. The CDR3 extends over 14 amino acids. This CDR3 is CSVEDLGSSYEQYF. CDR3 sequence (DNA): TGCAGCGTTGAAGATTTGGGGAGCTCCTACGAGCAGTACTTC.

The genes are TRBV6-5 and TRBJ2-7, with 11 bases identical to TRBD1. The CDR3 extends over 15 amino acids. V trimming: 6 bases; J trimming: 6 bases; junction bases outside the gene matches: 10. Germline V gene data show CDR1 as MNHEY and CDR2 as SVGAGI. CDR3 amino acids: CASRKPGQGAREQYF. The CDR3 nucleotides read TGTGCCAGCAGAAAACCCGGACAGGGGGCGCGCGAGCAGTACTTC.

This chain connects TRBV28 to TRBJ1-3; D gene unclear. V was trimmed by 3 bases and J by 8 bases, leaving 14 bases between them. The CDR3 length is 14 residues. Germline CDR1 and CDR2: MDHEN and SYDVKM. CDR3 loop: CASSLGGPGYTIYF. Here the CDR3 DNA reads TGTGCCAGCAGTTTGGGAGGCCCGGGGTACACCATATATTTT.

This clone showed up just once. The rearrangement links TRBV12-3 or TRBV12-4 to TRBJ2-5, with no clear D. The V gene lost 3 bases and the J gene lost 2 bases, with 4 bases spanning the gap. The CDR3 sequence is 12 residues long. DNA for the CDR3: TGTGCCAGCAGTTTCCCTCAAGAGACCCAGTACTTC. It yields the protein CASSFPQETQYF.

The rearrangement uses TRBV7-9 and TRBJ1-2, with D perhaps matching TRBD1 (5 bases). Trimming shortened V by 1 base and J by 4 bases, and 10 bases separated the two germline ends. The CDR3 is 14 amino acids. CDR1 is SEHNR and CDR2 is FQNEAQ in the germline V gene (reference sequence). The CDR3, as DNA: TGTGCCAGCAGCTTAGAAGGGGCGACCTATGGCTACACCTTC. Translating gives CASSLEGATYGYTF. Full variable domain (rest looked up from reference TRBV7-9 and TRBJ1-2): DTGVSQNPRHKITKRGQNVTFRCDPISEHNRLYWYRQTLGQGPEFLTYFQNEAQLEKSRLLSDRFSAERPKGSFSTLEIQRTEQGDSAMYLCASSLEGATYGYTFGSGTRLTVV.

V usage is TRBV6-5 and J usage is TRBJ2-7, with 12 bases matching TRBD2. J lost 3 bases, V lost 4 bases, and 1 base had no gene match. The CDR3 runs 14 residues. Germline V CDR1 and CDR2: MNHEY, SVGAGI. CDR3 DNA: TGTGCCAGCAGTTTGACTAGCGGGAGCTACGAGCAGTACTTC. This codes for CASSLTSGSYEQYF.

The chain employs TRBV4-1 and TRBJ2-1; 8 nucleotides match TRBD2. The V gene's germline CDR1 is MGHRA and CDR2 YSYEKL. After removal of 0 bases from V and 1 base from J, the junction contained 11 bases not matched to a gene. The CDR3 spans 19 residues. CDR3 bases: TGCGCCAGCAGCCAAGAAAACTCTGTAGCGGGAAGGTCCTACAATGAGCAGTTCTTC. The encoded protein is CASSQENSVAGRSYNEQFF.

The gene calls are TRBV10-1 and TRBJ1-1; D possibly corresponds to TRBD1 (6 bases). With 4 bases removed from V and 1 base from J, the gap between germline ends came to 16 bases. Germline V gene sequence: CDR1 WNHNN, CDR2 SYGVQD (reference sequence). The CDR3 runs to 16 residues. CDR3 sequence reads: CASSVEQGSPNTEAFF. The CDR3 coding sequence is TGCGCCAGCAGTGTAGAACAGGGTTCACCGAACACTGAAGCTTTCTTT.

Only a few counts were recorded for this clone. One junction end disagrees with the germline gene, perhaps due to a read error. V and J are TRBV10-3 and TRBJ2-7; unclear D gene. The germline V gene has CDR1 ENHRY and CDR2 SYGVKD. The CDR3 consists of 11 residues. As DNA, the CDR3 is TGTGCCATCAGTGACAACCGATGGGCCGCCTTC. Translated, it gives CAISDNRWAAF.

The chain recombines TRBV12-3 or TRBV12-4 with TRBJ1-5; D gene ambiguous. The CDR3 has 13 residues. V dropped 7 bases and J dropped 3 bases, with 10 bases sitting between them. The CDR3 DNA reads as TGTGCCAGCATGGTAACTTTCAATCAGCCCCAGCATTTT. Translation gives CASMVTFNQPQHF.

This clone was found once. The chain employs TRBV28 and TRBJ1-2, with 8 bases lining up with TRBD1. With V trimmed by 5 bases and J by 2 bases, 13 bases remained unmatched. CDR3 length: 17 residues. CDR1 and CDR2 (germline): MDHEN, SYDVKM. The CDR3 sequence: CASSAYSGGATNYGYTF. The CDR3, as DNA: TGTGCCAGCAGTGCCTATTCAGGGGGCGCAACGAACTATGGCTACACCTTC.

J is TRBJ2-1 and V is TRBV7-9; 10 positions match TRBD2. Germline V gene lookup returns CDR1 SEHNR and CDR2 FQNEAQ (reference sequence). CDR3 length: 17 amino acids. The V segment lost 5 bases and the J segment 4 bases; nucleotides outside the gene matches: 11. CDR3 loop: CASSPIQLAGFYNEQFF. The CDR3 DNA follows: TGTGCCAGCAGCCCCATACAACTAGCGGGGTTTTACAATGAGCAGTTCTTC.

The CDR3 coding sequence is TGTGCCAGCAGTTTACATTGGGACAGCGGCAATCAGCCCCAGCATTTT. Protein product: CASSLHWDSGNQPQHF. The chain carries TRBV28 and TRBJ1-5; 7 nucleotides line up with TRBD1. The ends lost 2 bases at V and 2 bases at J; junction bases unmatched: 6. From germline, CDR1 is MDHEN and CDR2 SYDVKM. This CDR3 comprises 16 residues.

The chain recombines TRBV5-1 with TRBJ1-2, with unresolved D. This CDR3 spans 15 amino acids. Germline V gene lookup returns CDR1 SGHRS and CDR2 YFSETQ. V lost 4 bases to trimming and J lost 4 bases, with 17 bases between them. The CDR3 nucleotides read TGCGCCAGCAGCCCGGTAGGTGAGGCAGCCTATGGCTACACCTTC. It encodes CASSPVGEAAYGYTF.

The CDR3 DNA sequence: TGTGCCAGCAGCCCCATTGGACAGGGGGCGAGAGGCTACACCTTC. Encoded protein: CASSPIGQGARGYTF. V usage is TRBV3-1 (or the pseudogene TRBV3-2) and J usage is TRBJ1-2; 11 positions match TRBD1. CDR1 LGHDT and CDR2 YNNKEL come from the germline V gene (reference sequence). J was trimmed by 8 bases and V by 4 bases; bases with no gene match: 9. This CDR3 has 15 amino acids.

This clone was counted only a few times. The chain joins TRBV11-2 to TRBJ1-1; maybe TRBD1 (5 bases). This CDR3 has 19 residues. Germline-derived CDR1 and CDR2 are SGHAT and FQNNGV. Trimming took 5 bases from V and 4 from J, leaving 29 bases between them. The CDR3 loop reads CASSVSGYIRGPRFTEAFF. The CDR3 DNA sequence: TGTGCCAGCAGCGTAAGCGGGTATATTAGGGGACCTCGATTCACTGAAGCTTTCTTT.

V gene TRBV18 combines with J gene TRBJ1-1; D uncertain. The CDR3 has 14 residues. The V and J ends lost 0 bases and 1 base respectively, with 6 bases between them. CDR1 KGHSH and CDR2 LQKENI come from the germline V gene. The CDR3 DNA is TGTGCCAGCTCACCACCGAACGGGAACACTGAAGCTTTCTTT. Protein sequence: CASSPPNGNTEAFF.

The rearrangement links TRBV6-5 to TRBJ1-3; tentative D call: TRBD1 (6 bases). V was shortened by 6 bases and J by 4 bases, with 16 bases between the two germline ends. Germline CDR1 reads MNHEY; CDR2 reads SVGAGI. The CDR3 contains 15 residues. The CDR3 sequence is CASSQRGAGGNTIYF. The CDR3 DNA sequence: TGTGCCAGCAGCCAACGGGGGGCGGGCGGAAACACCATATATTTT.

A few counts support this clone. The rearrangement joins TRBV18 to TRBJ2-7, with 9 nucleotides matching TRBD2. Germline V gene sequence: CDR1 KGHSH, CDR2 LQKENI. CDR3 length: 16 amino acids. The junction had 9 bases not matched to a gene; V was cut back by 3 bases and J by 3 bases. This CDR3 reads CASSPISGGTFYEQYF. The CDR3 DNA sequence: TGTGCCAGCTCACCTATAAGCGGGGGGACATTCTACGAGCAGTACTTC.

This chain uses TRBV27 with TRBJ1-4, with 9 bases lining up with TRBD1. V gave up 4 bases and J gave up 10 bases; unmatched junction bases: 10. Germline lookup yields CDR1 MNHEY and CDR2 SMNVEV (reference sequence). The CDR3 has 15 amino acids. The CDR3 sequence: CASSSPGTGFGKLFF. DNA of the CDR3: TGTGCCAGCAGTTCCCCCGGGACAGGGTTTGGAAAACTGTTTTTT.

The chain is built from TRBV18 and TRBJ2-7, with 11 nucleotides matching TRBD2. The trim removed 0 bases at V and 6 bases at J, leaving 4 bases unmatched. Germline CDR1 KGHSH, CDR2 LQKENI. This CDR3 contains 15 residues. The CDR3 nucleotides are TGTGCCAGCTCACCACCTTCTAGCGGGAGGTTCGAGCAGTACTTC. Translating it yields CASSPPSSGRFEQYF.

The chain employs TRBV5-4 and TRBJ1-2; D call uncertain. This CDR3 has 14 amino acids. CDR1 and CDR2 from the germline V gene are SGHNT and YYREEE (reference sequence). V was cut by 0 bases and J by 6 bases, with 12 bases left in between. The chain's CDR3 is CASSLEAGSDGYTF. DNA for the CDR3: TGTGCCAGCAGCTTGGAGGCGGGGAGCGATGGCTACACCTTC.

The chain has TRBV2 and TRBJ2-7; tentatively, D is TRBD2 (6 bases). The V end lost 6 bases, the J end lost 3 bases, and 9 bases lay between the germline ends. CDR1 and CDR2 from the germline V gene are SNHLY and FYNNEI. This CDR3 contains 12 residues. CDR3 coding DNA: TGTGCCAGCAGGCGGGACCACTACGAGCAGTACTTC. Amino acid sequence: CASRRDHYEQYF. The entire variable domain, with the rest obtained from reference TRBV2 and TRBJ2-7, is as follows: EPEVTQTPSHQVTQMGQEVILRCVPISNHLYFYWYRQILGQKVEFLVSFYNNEISEKSEIFDDQFSVERPDGSNFTLKIRSTKLEDSAMYFCASRRDHYEQYFGPGTRLTVT.

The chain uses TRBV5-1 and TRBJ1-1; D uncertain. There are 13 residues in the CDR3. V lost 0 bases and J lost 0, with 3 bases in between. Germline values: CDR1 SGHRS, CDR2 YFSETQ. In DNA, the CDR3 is TGCGCCAGCAGCTTGGGAGTGAACACTGAAGCTTTCTTT. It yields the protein CASSLGVNTEAFF.